Listed below are T cell receptor beta chains from one sample, sequenced in a study of post-analysis software for immune sequencing data. A single record per CDR3 protein comes from TCRdb applying MiXCR to the PCR reads. Here the sample spans more than 450,000 distinct CDR3 sequences, 40% to 50% being singletons. Sequences were obtained from blood. The receptor set was obtained from a girl aged 5-17 years with multiple sclerosis. CDR3s include the opening cysteine and the closing phenylalanine or tryptophan. D genes are given only for firm matches. Clone size appears in some rows only: once, few, many, or a class for an expanded clone.

size	J	D	V	CDR3	DNA
.	TRBJ2-3	TRBD2	TRBV20-1	CSARQREVADTQYF	TGCAGTGCTAGACAGCGGGAGGTTGCAGATACGCAGTATTTT
.	TRBJ2-1	TRBD2	TRBV10-2	CASKETRLAKDLVSYNEQFF	TGCGCCAGCAAGGAAACGCGACTAGCCAAGGATCTGGTCTCCTACAATGAGCAGTTCTTC
.	TRBJ2-2	TRBD2	TRBV6-2/TRBV6-3	CASRPTSGAGELFF	TGTGCCAGCAGGCCCACTAGCGGGGCTGGGGAGCTGTTTTTT
.	TRBJ2-1	TRBD2	TRBV25-1	CASGLAGGSGQFF	TGTGCCAGCGGACTAGCGGGAGGAAGTGGGCAGTTCTTC
.	TRBJ2-3	.	TRBV5-1	CASSRSARTDTQYF	TGCGCCAGCAGCCGTAGCGCCCGCACAGATACGCAGTATTTT
.	TRBJ2-1	.	TRBV7-6	CASSQARVVYNEQFF	TGTGCCAGCAGCCAAGCGCGAGTGGTTTACAATGAGCAGTTCTTC
.	TRBJ1-2	TRBD1	TRBV20-1	CSARVGTGGYTF	TGCAGTGCTAGAGTCGGGACAGGGGGCTACACCTTC
.	TRBJ1-1	.	TRBV10-3	CAISESTAMNTEAFF	TGTGCCATCAGTGAGAGTACCGCCATGAACACTGAAGCTTTCTTT
few	TRBJ2-3	TRBD1	TRBV7-9	CASSRDRGITDTQYF	TGTGCCAGCAGCCGAGACAGGGGAATCACAGATACGCAGTATTTT
few	TRBJ2-1	TRBD2	TRBV6-4	CASSDSTGGPHEQFF	TGTGCCAGCAGTGACTCAACGGGAGGGCCCCATGAGCAGTTCTTC
.	TRBJ1-1	.	TRBV2	CASRVIPGITEAFF	TGTGCCAGCAGGGTAATTCCAGGGATAACTGAAGCTTTCTTT
.	TRBJ2-5	.	TRBV5-6	CASSLGKMGRETQYF	TGTGCCAGCAGCTTGGGAAAGATGGGACGGGAGACCCAGTACTTC
.	TRBJ2-3	.	TRBV29-1	CSASEGTDTQYF	TGCAGCGCCTCAGAGGGCACAGATACGCAGTATTTT
few	TRBJ2-7	.	TRBV5-1	CASSIQNEQYF	TGCGCCAGCAGCATCCAGAACGAGCAGTACTTC
.	TRBJ2-1	TRBD2	TRBV5-1	CASSPPGTSGRNEQFF	TGCGCCAGCAGCCCTCCCGGGACTAGCGGGAGGAATGAGCAGTTCTTC
.	TRBJ2-1	TRBD2	TRBV6-2/TRBV6-3	CASSYAGTRREQFF	TGTGCCAGCAGTTACGCTGGGACTAGACGTGAGCAGTTCTTC
.	TRBJ1-4	.	TRBV10-3	CAISEGGAREKLFF	TGTGCCATCAGTGAGGGAGGGGCACGTGAAAAACTGTTTTTT
.	TRBJ2-3	.	TRBV4-1	CASSQESRSYTSTDTQYF	TGCGCCAGCAGCCAAGAGTCTCGGTCGTATACGAGCACAGATACGCAGTATTTT
few	TRBJ2-1	TRBD2	TRBV11-3	CASSQNPAGVRFF	TGTGCCAGCAGCCAGAATCCCGCGGGAGTAAGGTTCTTC
.	TRBJ2-3	TRBD2	TRBV11-2	CASSFTGLAGDTQYF	TGTGCCAGCAGCTTTACGGGACTAGCGGGAGATACGCAGTATTTT
few	TRBJ2-7	.	TRBV6-1	CASRSNPGVTYEQYF	TGTGCCAGCAGGTCCAACCCAGGGGTCACCTACGAGCAGTACTTC
.	TRBJ2-1	.	TRBV5-1	CASSSSATYNEQFF	TGCGCCAGCAGCTCTTCGGCTACCTACAATGAGCAGTTCTTC
.	TRBJ1-2	.	TRBV20-1	CSARGDAGDLYGYTF	TGCAGTGCTAGAGGGGACGCTGGGGACCTCTATGGCTACACCTTC
.	TRBJ2-5	TRBD2	TRBV5-1	CASSRAGDIQETQYF	TGCGCCAGCAGCCGAGCGGGAGATATTCAAGAGACCCAGTACTTC
.	TRBJ2-5	.	TRBV12-3/TRBV12-4	CASSLQISAETQDF	TGTGCCAGCAGTTTACAAATTAGCGCAGAGACCCAGGACTTC
few	TRBJ2-3	.	TRBV12-3/TRBV12-4	CASSPRPLGVVDTQYF	TGTGCCAGCAGTCCTCGACCCCTGGGGGTGGTAGATACGCAGTATTTT
.	TRBJ2-3	.	TRBV7-9	CASSQNRVPDTQYF	TGTGCCAGCAGCCAAAACAGGGTCCCAGATACGCAGTATTTT
many	TRBJ2-7	TRBD2	TRBV6-5	CASRAGTSAYEQYF	TGTGCCAGCAGAGCCGGGACTAGCGCTTACGAGCAGTACTTC
.	TRBJ1-5	.	TRBV6-1	CASGGHSNQPQHF	TGTGCCAGCGGGGGACATAGCAATCAGCCCCAGCATTTT
.	TRBJ2-1	TRBD1	TRBV12-3/TRBV12-4	CASNSGGTLNEQFF	TGTGCCAGCAACTCAGGGGGCACGTTGAATGAGCAGTTCTTC
.	TRBJ2-5	TRBD1	TRBV20-1	CRAIGQVETQYF	TGCAGGGCTATTGGACAGGTGGAGACCCAGTACTTC
few	TRBJ2-7	.	TRBV5-1	CASSPTGVSGEQYF	TGCGCCAGCAGCCCGACAGGCGTTAGCGGGGAGCAGTACTTC
.	TRBJ1-2	.	TRBV24-1	CATSDFGRDYAYTF	TGTGCCACCAGTGATTTTGGGAGGGACTATGCCTACACCTTC
.	TRBJ1-1	.	TRBV27	CASSAGPGGAPEAFF	TGTGCCAGCAGCGCCGGGCCGGGGGGAGCCCCTGAAGCTTTCTTT
.	TRBJ2-1	.	TRBV20-1	CSAGGSGASYNEQFF	TGCAGTGCTGGGGGCAGCGGAGCCTCCTACAATGAGCAGTTCTTC
.	TRBJ2-7	.	TRBV9	CASSLRPANEQYF	TGTGCCAGCAGCCTGCGACCGGCAAATGAGCAGTACTTC
.	TRBJ2-7	TRBD2	TRBV12-3/TRBV12-4	CASRQAGNTYF	TGTGCCAGCAGACAAGCGGGGAATACGTACTTC
few	TRBJ2-1	.	TRBV27	CASSLSLPNTGNEQFF	TGTGCCAGCAGTTTATCGCTGCCAAATACCGGCAATGAGCAGTTCTTC
few	TRBJ1-6	TRBD1	TRBV10-3	CAISESGGQLFSPLHF	TGTGCCATCAGTGAGTCGGGGGGACAGCTCTTTTCACCCCTCCACTTT
.	TRBJ2-5	.	TRBV11-2	CASSLRGDQETQYF	TGTGCCAGCAGCTTACGAGGGGACCAAGAGACCCAGTACTTC
.	TRBJ1-4	TRBD1	TRBV5-1	CASSVTGTGGGQEKLFF	TGCGCCAGCAGCGTCACCGGGACAGGGGGCGGACAAGAAAAACTGTTTTTT
.	TRBJ2-7	.	TRBV21-1	CASSNRTDSYEQYF	TGTGCCAGCAGCAATAGGACGGACTCCTACGAGCAGTACTTC
.	TRBJ2-7	.	TRBV4-2	CASSQANYEQYF	TGTGCCAGCAGCCAAGCGAACTACGAGCAGTACTTC
.	TRBJ2-1	.	TRBV2	CASSEASIMDEQFF	TGTGCCAGCAGTGAAGCGAGCATTATGGATGAGCAGTTCTTC
.	TRBJ1-1	.	TRBV12-3/TRBV12-4	CASSYRVGTEAFF	TGTGCCAGCAGTTACAGGGTCGGCACTGAAGCTTTCTTT
.	TRBJ2-3	TRBD2	TRBV7-8	CASSLGGGAKDTQYF	TGTGCCAGCAGCTTGGGCGGGGGGGCTAAAGATACGCAGTATTTT
.	TRBJ2-5	.	TRBV5-1	CASTKREDGVLETQYF	TGCGCCAGCACTAAGAGAGAGGACGGAGTTTTGGAGACCCAGTACTTC
few	TRBJ1-1	TRBD1	TRBV4-1	CASSQEGTGNTEAFF	TGCGCCAGCAGCCAAGAGGGGACAGGGAACACTGAAGCTTTCTTT
.	TRBJ1-1	.	TRBV4-1	CASSQGASRGTEAFF	TGCGCCAGCAGCCAAGGAGCCTCGAGGGGCACTGAAGCTTTCTTT
few	TRBJ1-2	.	TRBV11-2	CASSFGQRGIGRGYTF	TGTGCCAGCAGCTTTGGTCAGCGGGGGATCGGTCGTGGCTACACCTTC
.	TRBJ2-1	.	TRBV25-1	CASSESGSPRGNEQFF	TGTGCCAGCAGTGAGTCCGGGAGCCCTCGGGGCAATGAGCAGTTCTTC
many	TRBJ2-3	TRBD2	TRBV3-1	CASSQDARGDGTDTQYF	TGTGCCAGCAGCCAAGACGCGCGGGGGGACGGCACAGATACGCAGTATTTT
few	TRBJ2-5	TRBD2	TRBV5-6	CASSLEGPAGVRETQYF	TGTGCCAGCAGCTTGGAGGGGCCAGCGGGAGTTCGAGAGACCCAGTACTTC
.	TRBJ2-4	.	TRBV7-3	CASSQDRGDSLQYF	TGTGCCAGCAGCCAGGACAGAGGCGATTCCCTTCAGTACTTC
once	TRBJ1-2	TRBD1	TRBV14	CASSQNRGPGYGYTF	TGTGCCAGCAGCCAAAACAGGGGACCGGGCTATGGCTACACCTTC